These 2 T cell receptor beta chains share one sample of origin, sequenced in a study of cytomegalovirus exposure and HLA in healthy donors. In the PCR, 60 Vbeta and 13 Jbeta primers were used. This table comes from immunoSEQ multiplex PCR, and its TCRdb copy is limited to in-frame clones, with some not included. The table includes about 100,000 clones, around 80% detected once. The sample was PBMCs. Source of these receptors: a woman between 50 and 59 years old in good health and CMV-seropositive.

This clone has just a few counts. CDR3 nucleotide sequence: TGTGCCAGCAGCTCCACTGATACCAATCAGCCCCAGCATTTT. Translating it yields CASSSTDTNQPQHF. The chain recombines TRBV7-8 with TRBJ1-5; D not certain. Between the trimmed V and J ends, which lost 4 bases and 3 bases, there was a span of 10 bases. The CDR3 contains 14 residues. Per the germline V gene, CDR1 is SGHVS and CDR2 is FQNEAQ.

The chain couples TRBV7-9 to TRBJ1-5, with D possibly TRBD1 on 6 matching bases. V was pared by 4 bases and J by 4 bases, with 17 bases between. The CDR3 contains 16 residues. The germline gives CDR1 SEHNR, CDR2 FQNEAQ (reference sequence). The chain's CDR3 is CASSSHEGGVNQPQHF. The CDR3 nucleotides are TGTGCCAGCAGCTCCCACGAGGGGGGGGTTAATCAGCCCCAGCATTTT.